One sample yielded the 21 T cell receptor beta chains listed below, sequenced in a study of T cell responses to AZD1222 COVID-19 vaccine. TCRdb's copy holds only in-frame clones and misses some; the assay was immunoSEQ multiplex PCR. The sample has about 110,000 clones, around 93% seen once. This sample comprised peripheral blood, obtained 28 days after the second AZD1222 dose. The receptors originated from an adult who received the AZD1222 COVID-19 vaccine.

The chain links TRBV2 to TRBJ1-1; no reliable D call. Germline V gives CDR1 SNHLY, CDR2 FYNNEI. The CDR3 is made up of 13 amino acids. Deletions cut 11 bases from V and 0 bases from J, with 13 bases between. CDR3 sequence reads: CAGSGGLNTEAFF. Here the CDR3 DNA reads TGTGCCGGCTCCGGCGGGTTGAACACTGAAGCTTTCTTT.

V and J are TRBV20-1 and TRBJ1-2, with a tentative D call TRBD1 (6 bases). V shed 8 bases and J shed 8 bases, with 15 bases lying between them. The germline V gene has CDR1 DFQATT and CDR2 SNEGSKA (reference sequence). The CDR3 totals 11 residues. This chain's CDR3 is CSLNRVRGYTF. The DNA for the CDR3 is TGCAGTCTTAACAGGGTACGGGGCTACACCTTC.

The V call is TRBV5-1, the J call TRBJ1-2; the D is unclear. The length of the CDR3 is 14 residues. Trimming pared 2 bases from V and 4 bases from J, leaving 12 bases between. Germline CDR1 SGHRS, CDR2 YFSETQ. CDR3 sequence: CASSFREVSYGYTF. The CDR3 DNA follows: TGCGCCAGCAGCTTCCGGGAGGTCTCCTATGGCTACACCTTC.

The V gene is TRBV2, the J gene TRBJ1-2; a possible D gene is TRBD1 (6 bases). Germline values: CDR1 SNHLY, CDR2 FYNNEI. The ends were cut back, 1 base at V and 2 bases at J, with 8 bases in the middle. CDR3 size: 14 residues. CDR3 in DNA: TGTGCCAGCAGTGAAGACAGGGACAACTATGGCTACACCTTC. This translates into CASSEDRDNYGYTF.

The chain combines TRBV25-1 with TRBJ1-1; 9 bases map to TRBD1. Germline loops: CDR1 MGHDK, CDR2 SYGVNS. The CDR3 runs 15 residues. V shed 1 base, J shed 3 bases, and the junction held 3 bases outside the gene matches. The CDR3 region is CASSELDRGDTEAFF. The CDR3 DNA is TGTGCCAGCAGTGAATTAGACAGGGGGGACACTGAAGCTTTCTTT.

The chain uses TRBV3-1 (or the pseudogene TRBV3-2) and TRBJ1-6; D perhaps matches TRBD1 (5 bases). The CDR3 runs to 15 residues. Trimming stripped 0 bases from V and 8 bases from J, with 11 bases between. Germline V lookup: CDR1 LGHDT, CDR2 YNNKEL (reference sequence). DNA for the CDR3: TGTGCCAGCAGCCAAGAGGCAGGGTCGGATTCACCCCTCCACTTT. It translates to CASSQEAGSDSPLHF.

V usage is TRBV5-1 and J usage is TRBJ2-1; D gene uncertain. Trimming stripped 4 bases from V and 0 bases from J, with 11 bases between. The CDR3 runs 15 residues. The germline V gene has CDR1 SGHRS and CDR2 YFSETQ. CDR3 loop: CASSVSQSSYNEQFF. The CDR3 coding sequence is TGCGCCAGCAGCGTCTCACAGAGCTCCTACAATGAGCAGTTCTTC.

A single count supports this clone. The chain employs TRBV29-1 and TRBJ1-2; a possible D gene is TRBD1 (6 bases). V was shortened by 5 bases and J by 3 bases, with 7 bases between the two germline ends. The germline V gene encodes CDR1 SQVTM and CDR2 ANQGSEA. CDR3 length: 11 amino acids. CDR3 DNA: TGCAGCGTTCGACAGGACTATGGCTACACCTTC. Protein: CSVRQDYGYTF.

The chain recombines TRBV19 with TRBJ2-3, with 9 nucleotides matching TRBD2. The CDR3 is 14 amino acids. The germline CDR1 and CDR2 sequences are LNHDA and SQIVND (reference sequence). The V and J ends lost 5 bases and 5 bases, in that order; junction bases with no gene match: 5. The CDR3 sequence is CASSRGRAVDTQYF. In DNA form, the CDR3 reads TGTGCCAGTAGTCGCGGGAGGGCCGTAGATACGCAGTATTTT.

The rearrangement uses TRBV4-1 and TRBJ1-1; tentative D call: TRBD1 (5 bases). The CDR3 loop spans 16 amino acids. In germline, CDR1 is MGHRA, CDR2 YSYEKL. Trimming took off 7 bases at V and 4 bases at J, with 22 bases between the two ends. For the CDR3, the DNA is TGCGCCAGCAAAGGTCTGGCAGGGTGGGTAGGCACTGAAGCTTTCTTT. Amino acid sequence: CASKGLAGWVGTEAFF.

In this sample, this clone turned up once. The chain is built from TRBV30 and TRBJ1-2, with 8 bases aligning to TRBD1. The V gene end was trimmed by 4 bases and the J gene end by 8 bases; junction bases not matched to a gene: 12. Germline-derived CDR1 and CDR2 are GTSNPN and SVGIG (reference sequence). The length of the CDR3 is 14 residues. The CDR3 region is CAWMKNRGIEGYTF. The CDR3 coding sequence is TGTGCCTGGATGAAGAACAGGGGGATCGAGGGCTACACCTTC.

This CDR3 is CASSERTGYDSPLHF. The CDR3, as DNA: TGTGCCAGCAGTGAGAGGACAGGATACGATTCACCCCTCCACTTT. This chain joins TRBV25-1 and TRBJ1-6; 7 bases are shared with TRBD1. The J segment lost 8 bases and the V segment lost 3 bases, leaving 7 bases of the junction unmatched. Germline CDR1 reads MGHDK; CDR2 reads SYGVNS. This CDR3 is built from 15 residues.

This chain uses TRBV5-6 with TRBJ1-2; D ambiguous. The CDR3 runs 13 residues. Per the germline V gene, CDR1 is SGHDT and CDR2 is YYEEEE. V shed 0 bases and J shed 5 bases, with 8 bases lying between them. This CDR3 reads CASSLGSAYGYTF. The CDR3 nucleotides read TGTGCCAGCAGCTTGGGGTCAGCATATGGCTACACCTTC. Using reference TRBV5-6 and TRBJ1-2 for the parts outside the CDR3, the full variable domain is DAGVTQSPTHLIKTRGQQVTLRCSPKSGHDTVSWYQQALGQGPQFIFQYYEEEERQRGNFPDRFSGHQFPNYSSELNVNALLLGDSALYLCASSLGSAYGYTFGSGTRLTVV.

This rearrangement joins TRBV5-4 to TRBJ1-1; perhaps TRBD1 as D (6 bases). CDR3 length equals 15 residues. From germline, CDR1 is SGHNT and CDR2 YYREEE (reference sequence). With 2 bases removed from V and 0 bases from J, the gap between germline ends came to 11 bases. The CDR3 region has the DNA TGTGCCAGCAGCTTCGGGGGCACCTTGAACACTGAAGCTTTCTTT. Encoded protein: CASSFGGTLNTEAFF.

As concerns this clone: The sample carries other DNA sequences with the same CDR3. The rearrangement uses TRBV18 and TRBJ2-3; D is ambiguous. Trimming stripped 1 base from V and 6 bases from J, with 2 bases between. The CDR3 sequence is 11 residues long. CDR1 is KGHSH, CDR2 LQKENI, per germline. CDR3 sequence reads: CASSPLDTQYF. CDR3 coding DNA: TGTGCCAGCTCACCACTCGATACGCAGTATTTT.

This clone was recorded only once. The V call is TRBV11-2, the J call TRBJ2-3; D might be TRBD1 (5 bases). The CDR3 contains 14 residues. Trimming took off 1 base at V and 4 bases at J, with 9 bases between the two ends. Germline values: CDR1 SGHAT, CDR2 FQNNGV. CDR3: CASSLVHRSDTQYF. CDR3 DNA: TGTGCCAGCAGCTTAGTTCACAGGTCAGATACGCAGTATTTT.

V usage is TRBV6-5 and J usage is TRBJ2-7; 7 nucleotides align to TRBD1. Germline loops: CDR1 MNHEY, CDR2 SVGAGI. The CDR3 runs to 16 residues. J lost 4 bases, V lost 0 bases, and 9 bases had no gene match. This CDR3 is CASSYSYGTEGYEQYF. CDR3 bases: TGTGCCAGCAGTTACTCGTACGGGACAGAAGGATACGAGCAGTACTTC.

The chain uses TRBV4-1 and TRBJ1-5, with D unclear. CDR1 and CDR2 (germline): MGHRA, YSYEKL. Trimming removed 4 bases from V and 0 bases from J, with 13 bases in between. The CDR3 length is 16 residues. CDR3 protein: CASSLTDGFSNQPQHF. For the CDR3, the DNA is TGCGCCAGCAGCCTCACGGACGGATTTAGCAATCAGCCCCAGCATTTT.

The V call is TRBV6-5, the J call TRBJ1-1; D uncertain. The germline V and J ends were trimmed by 5 bases and 0 bases, with 7 bases remaining between them. The CDR3 has 13 residues. Germline CDR1 and CDR2: MNHEY and SVGAGI. The CDR3 here is CASSLALNTEAFF. The CDR3, as DNA: TGTGCCAGCAGTCTAGCATTGAACACTGAAGCTTTCTTT.

The chain employs TRBV11-2 and TRBJ1-4, with D perhaps matching TRBD1 (6 bases). The CDR3 length is 16 residues. Trimming took off 5 bases at V and 8 bases at J, with 21 bases between the two ends. The germline V gene encodes CDR1 SGHAT and CDR2 FQNNGV. This CDR3 reads CASSPFFSQGREKLFF. CDR3 bases: TGTGCCAGCAGCCCCTTCTTTAGTCAGGGGAGAGAAAAACTGTTTTTT.

The J gene is TRBJ1-2, the V gene TRBV11-2; 7 nucleotides line up with TRBD1. The CDR3 totals 13 residues. Germline loops: CDR1 SGHAT, CDR2 FQNNGV. With V trimmed by 4 bases and J by 6 bases, 5 bases remained unmatched. In DNA, the CDR3 is TGTGCCAGCAGCTATACAGGGGTAGATGGCTACACCTTC. Amino acids: CASSYTGVDGYTF.